Listed below are T cell receptor beta chains from one sample, sequenced in a study of blood T cells in healthy people across ages. TCRdb called the 5' RACE reads again in MiXCR, with one record for every CDR3 protein. The sample carries about 650,000 distinct CDR3 sequences, roughly 30% recorded once. The specimen was blood. All receptors derive from a woman at least 80 years old in good health. The CDR3 runs from the conserved cysteine through the conserved F or W. The D gene is left open where the match is weak. Size tells how often a clone was seen (once, few, many) or the class of an expanded clone, and some rows leave it out.

>-|TRBV7-3|TRBJ2-5|-
CPSSSGPRETRYF
TGTCCCAGCAGCTCGGGACCTAGGGAGACTCGGTACTTC
>few|TRBV24-1|TRBJ2-1|-
CATSGGDSHYNEQFF
TGTGCCACCAGTGGAGGGGATTCCCATTACAATGAGCAGTTCTTC
>few|TRBV5-1|TRBJ1-4|-
CASSLRDTSNEKLFF
TGCGCCAGCAGCCTCCGGGACACCTCTAATGAAAAACTGTTTTTT
>-|TRBV12-3/TRBV12-4|TRBJ2-3|-
CASSQQGGVSTDAQYF
TGTGCCAGCAGCCAGCAGGGCGGGGTGAGCACAGATGCGCAGTATTTT
>many|TRBV4-3|TRBJ2-4|TRBD1
CASSQTGGTAKNIQYF
TGCGCCAGCAGCCAAACAGGGGGCACAGCCAAAAACATTCAGTACTTC
>-|TRBV2|TRBJ2-1|TRBD2
CASQTSGGANEQFF
TGTGCCAGCCAGACTAGCGGGGGGGCCAATGAGCAGTTCTTC
>-|TRBV5-1|TRBJ2-5|-
CASSLGHTRQETQYF
TGCGCCAGCAGCTTGGGACATACAAGACAAGAGACCCAGTACTTC
>few|TRBV24-1|TRBJ2-7|-
CATEGGTYNEQYF
TGTGCCACGGAGGGGGGTACGTACAATGAGCAGTACTTC
>-|TRBV20-1|TRBJ2-3|TRBD2
CSARSRTSGGPPDTQYF
TGCAGTGCTAGATCTCGGACTAGCGGGGGGCCACCAGATACGCAGTATTTT
>-|TRBV7-2|TRBJ1-1|-
CASSLIPRRGIGTEAFF
TGTGCCAGCAGCTTAATCCCTCGACGGGGGATAGGGACTGAAGCTTTCTTT
>-|TRBV5-1|TRBJ2-2|TRBD2
CASSPTTSADTGELFF
TGCGCCAGCAGCCCCACGACTAGCGCGGACACCGGGGAGCTGTTTTTT
>-|TRBV19|TRBJ2-5|TRBD2
CASSGGGYQETQYF
TGTGCCAGCAGCGGCGGGGGGTACCAAGAGACCCAGTACTTC
>-|TRBV28|TRBJ2-3|-
CAIVGAIGTDTQYF
TGTGCCATTGTTGGGGCCATCGGCACAGATACGCAGTATTTT
>few|TRBV18|TRBJ1-2|TRBD1
CASSPRAGGDYGYTF
TGTGCCAGCTCACCCCGAGCAGGGGGCGACTATGGCTACACCTTC
>few|TRBV6-1|TRBJ1-5|-
CASSAEYNQPQHF
TGTGCCAGCAGTGCCGAATACAATCAGCCCCAGCATTTT
>many|TRBV20-1|TRBJ2-7|TRBD2
CSASPTLSGGPYEQYF
TGCAGTGCTAGCCCCACACTTAGCGGGGGGCCCTACGAGCAGTACTTC
>many|TRBV7-8|TRBJ2-7|TRBD1
CASSLGPPGQGGVWGSEQYF
TGTGCCAGCAGCTTAGGACCTCCGGGACAGGGGGGCGTTTGGGGCTCCGAGCAGTACTTC
>-|TRBV5-1|TRBJ1-2|-
CASRESREGGYTF
TGCGCCAGCCGCGAAAGCAGGGAAGGGGGCTACACCTTC
>-|TRBV12-3/TRBV12-4|TRBJ2-3|-
CASSLDRSADAQYF
TGTGCCAGCAGTTTAGATAGGAGCGCAGATGCGCAGTATTTT
>many|TRBV4-1|TRBJ2-7|-
CASSQEWGGAPYEQYF
TGCGCCAGCAGCCAAGAGTGGGGGGGGGCACCCTACGAGCAGTACTTC
>many|TRBV29-1|TRBJ2-7|-
CSFQRGSEQYF
TGCAGCTTCCAACGGGGTAGCGAGCAGTACTTC
>few|TRBV7-9|TRBJ1-6|TRBD1
CASSSPRTGGTPLHF
TGTGCCAGCAGCTCCCCCAGGACAGGGGGCACACCCCTCCACTTT
>-|TRBV5-1|TRBJ2-7|-
CASSPMEGAVYNEQYF
TGCGCCAGCAGCCCGATGGAGGGGGCGGTCTACAATGAGCAGTACTTC
>once|TRBV10-3|TRBJ2-5|-
CAISGEDEQYF
TGTGCCATCAGTGGCGAGGATGAACAGTACTTC
>-|TRBV5-1|TRBJ2-7|TRBD1
CASSLGTGGSLSSYNEQYF
TGCGCTAGCAGCTTAGGGACAGGGGGCTCCTTGAGCTCCTACAATGAGCAGTACTTC
>few|TRBV10-2|TRBJ2-5|-
CASSDRARETQYF
TGCGCCAGCAGTGACAGGGCGAGGGAGACCCAGTACTTC
>-|TRBV19|TRBJ2-3|-
CASSIGGRIADTQYF
TGTGCCAGTAGTATAGGTGGCAGGATCGCAGATACGCAGTATTTT
>many|TRBV12-3/TRBV12-4|TRBJ2-1|-
CASSFGGRDEQFF
TGTGCCAGCAGTTTTGGGGGGCGAGATGAGCAGTTCTTC
>-|TRBV27|TRBJ2-5|TRBD1
CASSDRGRSRQETQYF
TGTGCCAGCAGTGACAGGGGGCGAAGTAGGCAAGAGACCCAGTACTTC
>few|TRBV28|TRBJ1-5|-
CASFPGQGPLQPQHF
TGTGCCAGCTTCCCCGGGCAGGGACCCCTTCAGCCCCAGCATTTT
>-|TRBV14|TRBJ2-1|-
CASSRDDLSSYNEQFF
TGTGCCAGCAGCCGGGACGACCTCAGCTCCTACAATGAGCAGTTCTTC
>many|TRBV6-2/TRBV6-3|TRBJ2-7|TRBD2
CASSSGGAFSEQYF
TGTGCCAGCAGTTCCGGGGGGGCGTTCTCCGAGCAGTACTTC
>few|TRBV28|TRBJ1-2|-
CASSLTALEGGRGYTF
TGTGCCAGCAGTTTAACAGCTCTCGAGGGGGGGCGAGGCTACACCTTC
>many|TRBV3-1|TRBJ1-2|-
CASSQETDRGNGYTF
TGTGCCAGCAGCCAAGAAACAGATCGAGGCAATGGCTACACCTTC
>many|TRBV10-3|TRBJ2-7|-
CATADSSYEQYF
TGTGCCACCGCGGACAGTTCCTACGAGCAGTACTTC
>many|TRBV29-1|TRBJ1-1|TRBD1
CSVEEYRGTEAFF
TGCAGCGTTGAAGAATACAGGGGTACTGAAGCTTTCTTT